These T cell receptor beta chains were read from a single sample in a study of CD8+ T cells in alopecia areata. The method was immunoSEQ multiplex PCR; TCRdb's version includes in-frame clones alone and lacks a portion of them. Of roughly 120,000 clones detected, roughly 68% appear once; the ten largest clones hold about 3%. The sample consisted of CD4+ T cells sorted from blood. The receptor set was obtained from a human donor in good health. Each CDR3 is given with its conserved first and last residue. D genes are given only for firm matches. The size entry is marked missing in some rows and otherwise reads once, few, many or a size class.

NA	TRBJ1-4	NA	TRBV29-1	TGCAGCGTTGAAGACCAGATGGAAAAACTGTTTTTT	CSVEDQMEKLFF
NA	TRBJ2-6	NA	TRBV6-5	TGTGCCAGCAGTTACTCGGTGGCGACCGGGGCCAACGTCCTGACTTTC	CASSYSVATGANVLTF
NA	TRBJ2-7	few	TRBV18	TGTGCCAGCTCACCCGACAGGACATCCTACGAGCAGTACTTC	CASSPDRTSYEQYF
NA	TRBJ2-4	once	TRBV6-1	TGTGCCAGCAGCGGAGGACAGTCAAAAAACATTCAGTACTTC	CASSGGQSKNIQYF
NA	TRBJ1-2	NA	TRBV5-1	TGCGCCAGCAGCTTGGAGGGACATATAGCTAACTATGGCTACACCTTC	CASSLEGHIANYGYTF
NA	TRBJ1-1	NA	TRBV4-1	TGCGCCAGCAGCCAAGATCACAACAGATACATGAACACTGAAGCTTTCTTT	CASSQDHNRYMNTEAFF
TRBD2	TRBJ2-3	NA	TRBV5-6	TGTGCCAGCAGCTTGGAATTGGGCGGGGGGAGCACAGATACGCAGTATTTT	CASSLELGGGSTDTQYF
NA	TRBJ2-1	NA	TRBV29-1	TGCAGCGCCGAGAGAGGGTCAGGAGAGCAGTTCTTC	CSAERGSGEQFF
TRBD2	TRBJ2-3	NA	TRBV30	TGTGCCTGGAGTTCCCTCGCGGGGGGGACAGATACGCAGTATTTT	CAWSSLAGGTDTQYF
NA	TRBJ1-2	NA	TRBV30	TGTGCCTGGACCGCGACTAACTATGGCTACACCTTC	CAWTATNYGYTF
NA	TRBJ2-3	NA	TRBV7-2	TGTGCCAGCAGCCTTGCCGCTTCTAGCACAGATACGCAGTATTTT	CASSLAASSTDTQYF
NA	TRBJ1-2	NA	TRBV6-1	TGTGCCAGCAGGCAGACTAACTATGGCTACACCTTC	CASRQTNYGYTF
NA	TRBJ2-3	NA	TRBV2	TGTGCCAGCAGTGATGGAGGGTTCGGCAGTCCTGGCACAGATACGCAGTATTTT	CASSDGGFGSPGTDTQYF
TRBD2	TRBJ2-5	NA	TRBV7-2	TGTGCCAGCAGCCTAACGGCGCGGGGGGAAGTTTCGACCCAGTACTTC	CASSLTARGEVSTQYF
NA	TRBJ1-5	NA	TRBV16	TGTGCCAGCAGCCCGAGGGGAGGGTATAGCAATCAGCCCCAGCATTTT	CASSPRGGYSNQPQHF
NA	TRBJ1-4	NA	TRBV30	TGTGCCTGGAGTATGTGGGGCGATAATGAAAAACTGTTTTTT	CAWSMWGDNEKLFF
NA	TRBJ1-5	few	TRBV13	TGTGCCAGCAGCCTATCAGCGGCAAACAATCAGCCCCAGCATTTT	CASSLSAANNQPQHF
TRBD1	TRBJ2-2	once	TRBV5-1	TGCGCCAGCACAGGGACAGAGAACACCGGGGAGCTGTTTTTT	CASTGTENTGELFF
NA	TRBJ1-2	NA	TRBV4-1	TGCGCCAGCAGCGCCGACGGGAACTATGGCTACACCTTC	CASSADGNYGYTF
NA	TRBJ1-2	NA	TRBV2	TGTGCCAGCAGTCTGGGGACCCGTGGCTACACCTTC	CASSLGTRGYTF
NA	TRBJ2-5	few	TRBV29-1	TGCAGCGTTGAAGATTTTAGCGCGGGCGTGGGGGAGACCCAGTACTTC	CSVEDFSAGVGETQYF
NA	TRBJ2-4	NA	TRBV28	TGTGCCAGCAACGGAGGGAAAGGAGCCAAAAACATTCAGTACTTC	CASNGGKGAKNIQYF